Below, 13 T cell receptor beta chains from the same sample are listed, as sequenced in a study of blood T cell repertoires in COVID-19. Assay used: immunoSEQ multiplex PCR; TCRdb lists only in-frame clones, some missing. Of about 220,000 clones listed, roughly 85% are singletons. The sequencing input was peripheral blood. These receptors were taken from a woman in her 70s with COVID-19, enrolled during active disease.

The chain employs TRBV4-1 and TRBJ1-1, with D perhaps TRBD1 (5 bases). Trimming cost V 4 bases and J 11 bases, with 20 bases left between them. This CDR3 is 14 amino acids long. CDR1 is MGHRA and CDR2 is YSYEKL in the germline V gene. CDR3 loop: CASSPPPAGTGAFF. The CDR3 bases are TGCGCCAGCAGCCCTCCACCCGCCGGGACTGGGGCTTTCTTT.

J is TRBJ1-2 and V is TRBV10-2; D unresolved. The CDR3 is made up of 14 amino acids. The germline V and J ends were trimmed by 0 bases and 2 bases, with 7 bases remaining between them. Per germline, CDR1 WSHSY and CDR2 SAAADI. The CDR3 spells CASSESGGNYGYTF. The CDR3 DNA sequence: TGCGCCAGCAGTGAGTCGGGCGGGAACTATGGCTACACCTTC.

This chain joins TRBV6-5 and TRBJ1-4; 7 positions match TRBD1. After removal of 1 base from V and 8 bases from J, the junction contained 7 bases not matched to a gene. Germline V lookup: CDR1 MNHEY, CDR2 SVGAGI. The CDR3 spans 15 residues. The CDR3 sequence is CASSYYMTGREKLFF. The CDR3 region has the DNA TGTGCCAGCAGTTACTATATGACAGGGCGGGAAAAACTGTTTTTT.

V and J are TRBV7-2 and TRBJ1-2; 7 bases fit TRBD1. CDR3 length equals 14 residues. The V and J ends lost 1 base and 5 bases, in that order; junction bases with no gene match: 4. The germline gives CDR1 SGHTA, CDR2 FQGNSA. CDR3: CASSLGQGLYGYTF. As DNA, the CDR3 is TGTGCCAGCAGCTTAGGACAGGGTTTGTATGGCTACACCTTC. Full variable domain (rest looked up from reference TRBV7-2 and TRBJ1-2): GAGVSQSPSNKVTEKGKDVELRCDPISGHTALYWYRQSLGQGLEFLIYFQGNSAPDKSGLPSDRFSAERTGGSVSTLTIQRTQQEDSAVYLCASSLGQGLYGYTFGSGTRLTVV.

This chain links TRBV5-4 with TRBJ1-6; weak D call: TRBD1 (5 bases). Deletions cut 5 bases from V and 10 bases from J, with 16 bases between. Germline CDR1 reads SGHNT; CDR2 reads YYREEE (reference sequence). CDR3 size: 14 residues. In DNA, the CDR3 is TGTGCCAGCAGTTCCCCGGGGGAGGTGTCACCCCTCCACTTT. It encodes CASSSPGEVSPLHF.

The chain uses TRBV4-3 and TRBJ1-1; D may be TRBD1 (6 bases). V lost 0 bases and J 11 bases, leaving 13 bases between the germline ends. This CDR3 has 13 amino acids. Germline V gene data show CDR1 as LGHNA and CDR2 as YSLEER. The chain's CDR3 is CASSQDSQGDAFF. Written as DNA, the CDR3 is TGCGCCAGCAGCCAAGATTCACAGGGTGACGCTTTCTTT.

The rearrangement links TRBV19 to TRBJ1-1; D call uncertain. The V end was cut by 3 bases, the J end by 1 base, with 9 bases between. The CDR3 is made up of 14 amino acids. Germline CDR1 is LNHDA and CDR2 is SQIVND (reference sequence). CDR3 coding DNA: TGTGCCAGTAGTATCTCGTCGTCGAACACTGAAGCTTTCTTT. Translating it yields CASSISSSNTEAFF. The variable domain in full, with the rest retrieved from reference TRBV19 and TRBJ1-1, is DGGITQSPKYLFRKEGQNVTLSCEQNLNHDAMYWYRQDPGQGLRLIYYSQIVNDFQKGDIAEGYSVSREKKESFPLTVTSAQKNPTAFYLCASSISSSNTEAFFGQGTRLTVV.

The chain couples TRBV5-6 to TRBJ1-6; D might be TRBD1 (5 bases). The CDR3 is made up of 15 amino acids. Trimming cost V 4 bases and J 7 bases, with 15 bases left between them. CDR1 SGHDT and CDR2 YYEEEE come from the germline V gene. DNA for the CDR3: TGTGCCAGCAGCCCCCTGGGACGGGAGAATTCACCCCTCCACTTT. Its protein is CASSPLGRENSPLHF.

The rearrangement joins TRBV5-4 to TRBJ1-1; the D gene is possibly TRBD1 (6 bases). CDR1 is SGHNT, CDR2 YYREEE, per germline (reference sequence). This CDR3 has 13 amino acids. The V gene lost 7 bases and the J gene lost 4 bases, with 14 bases spanning the gap. CDR3 coding DNA: TGTGCCAGCCAACAGGGATTGACCACTGAAGCTTTCTTT. It encodes CASQQGLTTEAFF.

Here the CDR3 DNA reads TGTGCCAGCAGTTACGGACAGGGGTTGTCACCCCTCCACTTT. Protein product: CASSYGQGLSPLHF. The chain recombines TRBV6-5 with TRBJ1-6; TRBD1 matches 9 bases. V lost 2 bases, J lost 10 bases, and 3 bases stayed unmatched. Germline V CDR1 and CDR2: MNHEY, SVGAGI. The CDR3 spans 14 residues.

This chain links TRBV28 with TRBJ2-3; no reliable D call. V shed 3 bases and J shed 0 bases, with 10 bases lying between them. Germline assignment: CDR1 MDHEN and CDR2 SYDVKM. The CDR3 extends over 15 amino acids. The CDR3 reads CASSFLLISTDTQYF. The CDR3 DNA reads as TGTGCCAGCAGTTTTCTTCTTATTAGCACAGATACGCAGTATTTT.

The rearrangement uses TRBV7-2 and TRBJ1-4; D call uncertain. Trimming pared 2 bases from V and 0 bases from J, leaving 10 bases between. Germline CDR1 and CDR2: SGHTA and FQGNSA. The CDR3 has 16 amino acids. CDR3 nucleotides: TGTGCCAGCAGCTTATGGCAGGTAGCAACTAATGAAAAACTGTTTTTT. It specifies CASSLWQVATNEKLFF.

The chain uses TRBV30 and TRBJ2-7; 8 bases are shared with TRBD2. V dropped 3 bases and J dropped 4; count of bases not matched to a gene: 8. Looked up from germline, CDR1 is GTSNPN and CDR2 is SVGIG (reference sequence). The length of the CDR3 is 14 residues. CDR3 amino acids: CAWRESGSTYEQYF. The CDR3 region has the DNA TGTGCCTGGAGGGAGAGCGGGAGTACATACGAGCAGTACTTC.